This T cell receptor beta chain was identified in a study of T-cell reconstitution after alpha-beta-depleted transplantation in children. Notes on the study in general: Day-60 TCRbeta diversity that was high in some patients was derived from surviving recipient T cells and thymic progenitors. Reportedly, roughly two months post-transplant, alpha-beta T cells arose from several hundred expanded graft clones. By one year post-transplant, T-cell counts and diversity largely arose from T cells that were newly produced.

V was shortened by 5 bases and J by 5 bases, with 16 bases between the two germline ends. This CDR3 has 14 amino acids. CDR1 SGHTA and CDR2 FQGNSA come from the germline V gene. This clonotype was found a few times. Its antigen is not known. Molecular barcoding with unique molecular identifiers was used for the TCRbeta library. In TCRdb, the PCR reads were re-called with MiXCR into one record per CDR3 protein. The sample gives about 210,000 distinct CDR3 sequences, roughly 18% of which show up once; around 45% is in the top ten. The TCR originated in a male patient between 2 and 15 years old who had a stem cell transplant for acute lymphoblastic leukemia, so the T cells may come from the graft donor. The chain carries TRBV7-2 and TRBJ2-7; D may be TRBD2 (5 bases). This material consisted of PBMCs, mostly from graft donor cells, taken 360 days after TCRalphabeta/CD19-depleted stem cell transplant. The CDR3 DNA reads TGTGCCAGCAGCCAAAGGGATGAGGGAAACGAGCAGTACTTC. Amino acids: CASSQRDEGNEQYF.